The T cell receptor beta chain under discussion was sequenced for a study of radiotherapy plus CTLA-4 blockade in lung cancer (dated by TCRdb to the late 2010s). As for the study more broadly: Among the enrolled patients, around 17% had an objective response, and about 29% reached disease control.

About this clone: Its cognate antigen has yet to be identified. Base-call qualities are not available, and no considerably larger clone is one nucleotide away.

Overall results and qualifications from the work: After treatment with radiotherapy and ipilimumab, TCR clones that originated in tumors expanded in peripheral blood. Increased serum interferon-beta after radiation, together with early dynamic changes in blood T cell clones, were reported to be the strongest predictors of response.

Library preparation was by the immunoSEQ multiplex PCR assay. TCRdb took over this immuneACCESS table, retaining in-frame rearrangements with V and J assigned. Such tables are incomplete; in checked studies, under half of the missing clones stem from an unresolved V gene, and the remainder is unexplained. The sample profile shows tens of thousands of clones; 84% of them were found once. The ten largest clonotypes hold 4.5% to 5% of the sample. Counted from cysteine to phenylalanine, this CDR3 has 13 amino acids. Only the CDR3 part of the read is kept: 39 bases, read in frame from the first base. CDR1 SGHVS and CDR2 FQNEAQ are derived from the germline V gene. Germline trimming: 5 bases from V, 11 bases from J; junction bases outside gene matches: 9. Focal radiation therapy combined with CTLA-4 blockade (ipilimumab) was tested in patients with chemo-refractory metastatic non-small-cell lung cancer.

In this chain, TRBV7-8 is recombined with TRBJ1-1; 9 of the junction bases match TRBD1. The sequence was obtained from a human donor with non-small cell lung cancer whose response to radiotherapy plus ipilimumab could not be evaluated. Sequenced material: peripheral blood, taken from a patient treated with radiotherapy plus ipilimumab. The DNA sequence is given as TGTGCCAGCAGCCCTTACAGGGGGCTCGGGGCTTTCTTT. Translated, this gives CASSPYRGLGAFF.